This entry features one TCR beta chain sequence. Its antigen is still unknown. The sample belongs to a study of OX40 agonist ivuxolimab in advanced cancers. Whole-study context: Recorded diagnoses for dose-escalation patients were hepatocellular carcinoma, melanoma, renal cell or head and neck cancer. A male proportion of 82.7% was recorded, with mean age about 60 years and range roughly 23 to 79. Three dose-escalation patients had partial responses: one with hepatocellular carcinoma and two with cutaneous melanoma.

Study-wide results and caveats: Individuals who were partial responders at 0.1-3.0 mg/kg had clonal expansion that ranked among the lowest.

Sequencing used immunoSEQ multiplex PCR; TCRdb keeps in-frame clones, though not all of them. The repertoire holds some 70,000 clones, with roughly nine tenths as singletons. Between the trimmed V and J ends, which lost 5 bases and 0 bases, there was a span of 11 bases. The CDR3 is 15 residues long. Germline V gene data show CDR1 as SEHNR and CDR2 as FQNEAQ (reference sequence). The clonotype comes from an adult with an advanced solid tumor such as melanoma, head and neck, liver or kidney cancer. Sequenced here: CD4+ or CD8+ T cells sorted from blood, sampled in a trial of the OX40 agonist ivuxolimab. The chain carries TRBV7-9 and TRBJ1-3; D remains unclear. The CDR3 DNA is TGTGCCAGCAGCCAGACGGGCTACTCTGGAAACACCATATATTTT. Its protein product is CASSQTGYSGNTIYF. The full variable domain, its missing parts supplied by reference TRBV7-9 and TRBJ1-3, is DTGVSQNPRHKITKRGQNVTFRCDPISEHNRLYWYRQTLGQGPEFLTYFQNEAQLEKSRLLSDRFSAERPKGSFSTLEIQRTEQGDSAMYLCASSQTGYSGNTIYFGEGSWLTVV.